This T cell receptor (beta chain) was retrieved from a study of cytomegalovirus exposure and HLA in healthy donors (TCRdb year 2017). Broadly, across the study: An earlier analysis of roughly 570 of the donors reported about 280 Gb of sequence data and 100 million to 120 million unique TCR beta sequences obtained from roughly 170 million T cells. An early release covering about 600 HLA-typed donors comprised approximately 300 gigabases of sequencing data and approximately 80 million unique TCR sequences. Among the roughly 400 genotyped donors, more than 70% belonged to the genetic ancestry cluster associated with self-reported Caucasian donors. The study aimed to test whether signatures of past pathogen exposure could be identified by cataloging public T cell receptors. The T cell repertoires of 670 or so subjects were profiled by immunosequencing and related to cytomegalovirus serostatus. Besides the first cohort of roughly 640 subjects, a separate validation cohort made up of over 95 different subjects was used. High-throughput TCR immunosequencing, statistical association of individual TCRs with disease status, and machine learning were combined to predict cytomegalovirus infection status. In a later analysis, previously published TCR beta repertoires from 666 donors were re-analyzed and high-resolution HLA genotyping was added so that TCR occurrence patterns could be studied. In the later analysis, no new phenotypic data were used to find candidate immune exposures; instead, reliance was placed on TCR beta sequences and their occurrence across donors. To decide whether each TCR beta V gene segment behaved as functional or pseudogenic, an earlier analysis of approximately 620 of the donors relied on high-throughput TCR beta sequencing. Donor age, sex, ethnicity and CMV serostatus were compiled alongside the repertoire data. In a later genetic analysis, genome-wide SNP genotypes for about 65% of the roughly 670 donors were used, and that subset was treated as a discovery cohort. Every discovery cohort repertoire had been produced on one sequencing platform. Class I and class II HLA loci were covered by the typing at four-digit resolution. Typing coverage varied by locus: roughly 629-640 donors for A, B, C, DRB1 and DQB1; roughly 560 for DQA1; more than 600 for DPA1; more than 450 for DPB1. Roughly five DR-DQ haplotypes were handled as single units for association and clustering, since linkage in the cohort was strong. On average, roughly 250,000 unique TCR beta nucleotide sequences were sequenced per donor among a few hundred genotyped donors of the cohort, with roughly 18% of those sequences being non-productive. General conclusions and limits of the study: According to a later analysis, parvovirus B19, influenza, CMV and Epstein-Barr virus appeared linked to several top co-occurrence clusters. A cluster of highly shared sequence variants was judged likely to represent a technical artifact of the sequencing pipeline. A later analysis found that most CMV-associated TCR beta chains appeared HLA-restricted, with HLA associations seemingly driven largely by CMV exposure. Specific HLA alleles were associated with 16,951 TCR beta sequences at a false discovery rate of 0.05 in a later analysis. A further reported finding was that TCR beta sequences accurately predicted the HLA-A and HLA-B alleles for most subjects in the first cohort. The presence/absence analyses assumed that sequencing depth was roughly uniform across donors, and that assumption may not be true. The cohort was sequenced for TCR beta chains only, and without alpha or paired-chain data the features that could be detected were limited. Broadly in line with IMGT annotations, most TCR beta V segments showed up in productive rearrangements about 90% or about 30% of the time in an earlier analysis of several hundred of the donors. In a later genetic analysis, a missense DCLRE1C variant was associated with V-gene and J-gene trimming of TCR beta chains, and the association was replicated in an independent cohort. The authors suggested that the approach could potentially be extended to other disease states and immunological phenotypes. Linkage disequilibrium might explain the correlated functional status among segregating V segments, but an unknown experimental factor could not be ruled out. Because the 87-base-pair reads could not distinguish some IMGT-functional V segments, including TRBV6-2 and TRBV6-3, those segments were excluded. Because HLA typing was missing for some donors at each locus, association tests included only the typed subset. Because counts were too low, about 15 rarely observed V segments, including chromosome 9 orphons, were left out of the earlier analysis of a few hundred of the donors. When HLA alleles, especially DR and DQ, strongly co-occurred, TCR associations were difficult to assign to individual alleles. In a later analysis, the rate of TCR association differed among HLA loci, with DRB1 alleles having the most associated TCRs and HLA-C alleles having the fewest. The only immune exposure information available for the cohort was CMV serostatus. Most TCR sequences were seen in very few donors, while some public TCRs were found in many individuals. Compared with equally common non-associated chains, HLA-associated TCR beta chains in a later analysis were more clonally expanded and had lower generation probabilities. In vitro tests confirmed that a few of the cytomegalovirus-associated TCR beta chains recognize cytomegalovirus antigens. Cytomegalovirus status was reported to be diagnosed by the classifier with high specificity and sensitivity in both the original and validation cohorts. In a later genetic analysis, fewer N-insertions in productive TCRs were reported among donors in an Asian-associated ancestry cluster than the approximately 710-donor mean. A total of about 150 TCR beta chains were listed by the study as associated with cytomegalovirus.

There are a few counts of this clone. The target of this receptor is not known. No per-base quality is available; no much larger clone lies one base away. The CDR3 covers 16 residues, taking in both the cysteine and the phenylalanine. Only the CDR3 portion is preserved as DNA: 48 bases, with reading frame beginning at the first base. The CDR1 and CDR2 encoded by the germline V gene (reference sequence) are LNHDA and SQIVND. Compared with germline, V lacks 9 bases and J lacks 0 bases; bases without a gene match: 12. The cohort was made up of roughly 670 healthy bone marrow donors. At the time of sampling, every cohort member was nominally healthy, though immune exposures that went unrecorded were likely present. The donor was CMV seronegative and was included in the group of over 300 seronegative cohort members. Each donor provided a peripheral blood sample, and peripheral blood mononuclear cells were used for TCR beta sequencing. The Qiagen DNeasy Blood Extraction Kit was used to extract genomic DNA from the blood cell samples.

Libraries were prepared through the immunoSEQ multiplex PCR assay. The multiplex PCR relied on a mix of 60 forward primers for TCR Vbeta segments and 13 reverse primers for TCR Jbeta segments. A multiplex PCR assay on genomic DNA amplified the CDR3 region of rearranged TCR beta genes. On the Illumina HiSeq System, the amplified TCR beta libraries were sequenced as 87-base-pair reads. Turning to the authors' computational methods: A later analysis counted approximately 84 million unique TCR beta chains across the 640 or so repertoires, and around 9.9 million of these chains were shared by at least two donors. A nearest-neighbor algorithm error-corrected the raw reads and collapsed the reads into unique sequences, merging closely related sequences to remove PCR and sequencing errors. V, D and J gene segments were assigned by aligning CDR3 sequences to IMGT reference sequences. For a sequence to be retained, at least a six-nucleotide match to both a V gene segment and a J gene segment was required. Rearrangements were called productive when the CDR3 lacked stop codons and stayed in frame with V and J; all others were non-productive. CDR3 was defined according to IMGT convention as the region running from the second conserved V-encoded cysteine to the conserved J-encoded phenylalanine. In an earlier analysis of 500 to 650 of the donors, sequences lacking an unambiguous match to a single V gene segment were excluded. An earlier analysis of some 610 of the donors called V segments functional above 56.7% productive rearrangements and segregating when the between-donor standard deviation exceeded 5%. A statistical classification framework was developed to diagnose cytomegalovirus status using the catalog of TCR beta chain sequences. In a later analysis, V and J genes were assigned by comparing TCR nucleotide sequences against IMGT/GENE-DB human TR gene sequences. In a later analysis, CDR3 sequences and most-parsimonious VDJ recombination scenarios were assigned using the TCRdist pipeline. In a later analysis, every TCR beta chain was defined by the combination of its CDR3 amino acid sequence and its V-gene family, and reads without a unique V-gene family were dropped. In a later analysis, 450 to 600 highly shared, low-generation-probability nucleotide sequences were removed to address suspected cross-contamination and a sequencing artifact. In a later analysis, a clonal expansion index for each public chain was calculated from normalized within-repertoire ranks of inferred template counts. A later analysis computed generation probabilities with a VDJ recombination model fitted to out-of-frame rearrangements, and checked the results against IGoR. Hypergeometric tests were used in a later analysis to score TCR-TCR, TCR-HLA and TCR-CMV co-occurrence, with a repertoire-size bias correction applied to the TCR pairs. False discovery rates were estimated in a later analysis by permuting HLA or CMV assignments 20 times. In a later analysis, co-occurring TCRs were grouped using DBSCAN, and TCRdist sequence similarity was added for clustering within HLA-allele-positive subsets. Co-occurrence clustering excluded repertoires with fewer than 30,000 or more than 120,000 public chains, plus five with anomalous nucleotide sharing. TCRdb took this table from immuneACCESS and kept in-frame rearrangements with V and J called. Such tables lack part of the clones; where checked against another copy, unresolved V genes explain under half of the gap, and the rest is unexplained. The V and J calls and clone size are taken from that table; D and trimming were inferred from the DNA. This sample holds about 160,000 clones; approximately 72% were observed only once. The ten largest clonotypes hold around 1.5% of the sample.

The material sequenced was PBMCs. The receptor comes from a man aged 18 to 29 in good health and CMV-seronegative. Here the chain combines TRBV19 and TRBJ2-7, with TRBD2 matching 9 junction bases. The nucleotide sequence reads TGTGCCAGCGCCAGGAGGGCGGGAGGGGACTCCTACGAGCAGTACTTC. Its protein reads: CASARRAGGDSYEQYF.